Sequencing of this T cell receptor (beta chain) was carried out in a study of somatic mutations in cytotoxic T cells in rheumatoid arthritis. Sequencing was performed with immunoSEQ multiplex PCR; in TCRdb, only in-frame clones are kept and a portion is missing. The table shows under 20,000 clones, with about 80% occurring only once. Positive magnetic bead selection was used to isolate CD4+ and CD8+ cells; purity was checked by flow cytometry. Germline V gives CDR1 KGHSH, CDR2 LQKENI. The CDR3 loop spans 16 amino acids. V gave up 4 bases and J gave up 0 bases, with 16 bases separating them. The specimen was CD8+ T cells sorted from blood. This chain joins TRBV18 and TRBJ2-7; the D gene could be TRBD1 or TRBD2 (5 bases each). The clonotype comes from an adult with rheumatoid arthritis. Here the CDR3 reads CASSRGVEGSSYEQYF. CDR3 in DNA: TGTGCCAGCTCACGAGGGGTTGAAGGGAGCTCCTACGAGCAGTACTTC.